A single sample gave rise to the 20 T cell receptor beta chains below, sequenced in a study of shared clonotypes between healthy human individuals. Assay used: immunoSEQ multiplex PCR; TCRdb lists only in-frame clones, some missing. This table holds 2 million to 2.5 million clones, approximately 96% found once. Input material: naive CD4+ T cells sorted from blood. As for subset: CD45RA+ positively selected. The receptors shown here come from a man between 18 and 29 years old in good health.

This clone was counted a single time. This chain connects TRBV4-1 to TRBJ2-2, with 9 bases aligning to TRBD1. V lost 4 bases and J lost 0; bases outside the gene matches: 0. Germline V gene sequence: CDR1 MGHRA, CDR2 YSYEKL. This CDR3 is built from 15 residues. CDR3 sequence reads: CASSRDRANTGELFF. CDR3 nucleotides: TGCGCCAGCAGCCGGGACAGGGCGAACACCGGGGAGCTGTTTTTT.

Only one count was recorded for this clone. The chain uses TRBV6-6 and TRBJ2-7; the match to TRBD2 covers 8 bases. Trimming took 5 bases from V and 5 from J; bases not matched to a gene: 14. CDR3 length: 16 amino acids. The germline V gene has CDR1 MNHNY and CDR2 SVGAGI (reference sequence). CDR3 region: CASSPGTRAGKNEQYF. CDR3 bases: TGTGCCAGCAGTCCTGGGACTAGAGCAGGGAAGAACGAGCAGTACTTC.

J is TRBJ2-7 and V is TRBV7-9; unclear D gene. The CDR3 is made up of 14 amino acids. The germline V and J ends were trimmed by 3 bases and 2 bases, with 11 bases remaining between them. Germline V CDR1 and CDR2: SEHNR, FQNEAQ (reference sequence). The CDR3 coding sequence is TGTGCCAGCAGCTTCGGTCAGCCTACCTACGAGCAGTACTTC. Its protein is CASSFGQPTYEQYF.

CDR3 sequence reads: CASSPTAGKTQYF. CDR3 DNA sequence: TGTGCCAGCAGTCCCACGGCAGGGAAAACGCAGTATTTT. V usage is TRBV6-4 and J usage is TRBJ2-3, with D possibly TRBD1 on 5 matching bases. V lost 5 bases to trimming and J lost 9 bases, with 15 bases between them. The CDR3 totals 13 residues. CDR1 and CDR2 from the germline V gene are MRHNA and SNTAGT.

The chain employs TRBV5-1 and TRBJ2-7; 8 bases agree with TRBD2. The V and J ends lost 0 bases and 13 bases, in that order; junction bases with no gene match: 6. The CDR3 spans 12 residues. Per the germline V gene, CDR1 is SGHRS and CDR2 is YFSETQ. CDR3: CASSLDSSGPYF. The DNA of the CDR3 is TGCGCCAGCAGCTTGGATTCTAGCGGGCCATACTTC.

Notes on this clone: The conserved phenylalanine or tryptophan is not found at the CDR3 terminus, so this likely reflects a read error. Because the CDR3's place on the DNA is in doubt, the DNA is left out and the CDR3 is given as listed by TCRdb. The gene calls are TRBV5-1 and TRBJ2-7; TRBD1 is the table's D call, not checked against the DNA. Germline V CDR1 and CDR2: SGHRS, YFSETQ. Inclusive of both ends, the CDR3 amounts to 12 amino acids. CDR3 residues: CASSLALRGRES.

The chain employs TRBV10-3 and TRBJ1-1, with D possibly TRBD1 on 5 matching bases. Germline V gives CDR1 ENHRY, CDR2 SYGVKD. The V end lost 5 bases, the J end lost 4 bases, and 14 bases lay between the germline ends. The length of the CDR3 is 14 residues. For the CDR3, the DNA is TGTGCCATCAGTTGGGGGGATGCGGGCACTGAAGCTTTCTTT. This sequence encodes CAISWGDAGTEAFF.

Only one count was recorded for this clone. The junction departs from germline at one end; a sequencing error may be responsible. The CDR3 bases are TGTGCTAGCAGCTTAGGCGGGAGCACCGGGGAGCTGTTTTTT. This gives the protein CASSLGGSTGELFF. The J gene is TRBJ2-2, the V gene TRBV7-7; 7 bases are a match to TRBD2. Germline lookup yields CDR1 SSHAT and CDR2 FNYEAQ (reference sequence). The CDR3 runs 14 residues.

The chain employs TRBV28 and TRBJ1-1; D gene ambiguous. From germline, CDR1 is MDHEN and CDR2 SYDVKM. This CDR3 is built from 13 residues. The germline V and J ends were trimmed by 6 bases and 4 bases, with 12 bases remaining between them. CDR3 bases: TGTGCCAGCAGCAAGGCAGGAGGCACTGAAGCTTTCTTT. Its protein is CASSKAGGTEAFF. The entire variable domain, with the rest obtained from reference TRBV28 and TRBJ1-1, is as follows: DVKVTQSSRYLVKRTGEKVFLECVQDMDHENMFWYRQDPGLGLRLIYFSYDVKMKEKGDIPEGYSVSREKKERFSLILESASTNQTSMYLCASSKAGGTEAFFGQGTRLTVV.

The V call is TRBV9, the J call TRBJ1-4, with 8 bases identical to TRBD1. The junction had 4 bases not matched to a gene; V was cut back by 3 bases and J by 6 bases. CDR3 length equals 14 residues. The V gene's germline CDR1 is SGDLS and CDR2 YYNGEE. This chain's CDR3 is CASSAGQVDEKLFF. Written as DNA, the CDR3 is TGTGCCAGCAGCGCGGGACAGGTCGATGAAAAACTGTTTTTT. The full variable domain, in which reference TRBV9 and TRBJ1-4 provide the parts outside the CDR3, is DSGVTQTPKHLITATGQRVTLRCSPRSGDLSVYWYQQSLDQGLQFLIQYYNGEERAKGNILERFSAQQFPDLHSELNLSSLELGDSALYFCASSAGQVDEKLFFGSGTQLSVL.

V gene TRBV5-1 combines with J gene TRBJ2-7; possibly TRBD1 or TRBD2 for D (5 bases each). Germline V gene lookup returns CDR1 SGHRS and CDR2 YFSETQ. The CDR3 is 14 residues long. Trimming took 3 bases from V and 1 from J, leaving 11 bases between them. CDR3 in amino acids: CASSWGPSSYEQYF. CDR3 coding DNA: TGCGCCAGCAGCTGGGGACCCTCTTCCTACGAGCAGTACTTC.

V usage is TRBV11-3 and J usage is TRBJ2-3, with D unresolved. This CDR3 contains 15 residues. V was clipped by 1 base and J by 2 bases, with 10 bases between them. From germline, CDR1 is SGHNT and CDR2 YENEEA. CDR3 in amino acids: CASSLAGAATDTQYF. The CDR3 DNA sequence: TGTGCCAGCAGCTTAGCCGGAGCAGCCACAGATACGCAGTATTTT.

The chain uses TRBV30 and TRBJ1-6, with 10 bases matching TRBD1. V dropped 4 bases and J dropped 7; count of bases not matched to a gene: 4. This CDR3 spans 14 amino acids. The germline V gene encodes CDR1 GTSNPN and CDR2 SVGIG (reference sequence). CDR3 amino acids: CAWTRGQGNSPLHF. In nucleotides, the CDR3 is TGTGCCTGGACCAGGGGACAGGGGAATTCACCCCTCCACTTT.

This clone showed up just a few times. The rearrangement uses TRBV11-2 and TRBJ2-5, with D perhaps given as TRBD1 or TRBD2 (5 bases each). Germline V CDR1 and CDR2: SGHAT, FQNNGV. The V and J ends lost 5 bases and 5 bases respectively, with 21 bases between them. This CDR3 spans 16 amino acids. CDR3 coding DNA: TGTGCCAGCAGCGATGTTTGGGGCGGGCGCGGGGAGACCCAGTACTTC. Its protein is CASSDVWGGRGETQYF.

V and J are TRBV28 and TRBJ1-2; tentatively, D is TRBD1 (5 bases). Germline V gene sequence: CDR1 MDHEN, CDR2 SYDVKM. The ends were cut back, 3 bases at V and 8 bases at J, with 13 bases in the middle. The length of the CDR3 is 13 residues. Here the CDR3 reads CASSFGGNRGYTF. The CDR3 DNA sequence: TGTGCCAGCAGTTTCGGGGGGAACCGGGGCTACACCTTC.

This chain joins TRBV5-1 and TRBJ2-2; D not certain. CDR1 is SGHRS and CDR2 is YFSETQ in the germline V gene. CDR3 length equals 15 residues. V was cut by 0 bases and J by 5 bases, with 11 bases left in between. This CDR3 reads CASSLGSGYTGELFF. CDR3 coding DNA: TGCGCCAGCAGCTTGGGCTCCGGGTATACCGGGGAGCTGTTTTTT.

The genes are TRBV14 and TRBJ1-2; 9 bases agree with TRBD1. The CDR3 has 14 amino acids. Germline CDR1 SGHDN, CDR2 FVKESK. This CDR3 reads CLLAGTGRNYGYTF. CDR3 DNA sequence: TGTCTCTTAGCGGGGACAGGGCGTAACTATGGCTACACCTTC.

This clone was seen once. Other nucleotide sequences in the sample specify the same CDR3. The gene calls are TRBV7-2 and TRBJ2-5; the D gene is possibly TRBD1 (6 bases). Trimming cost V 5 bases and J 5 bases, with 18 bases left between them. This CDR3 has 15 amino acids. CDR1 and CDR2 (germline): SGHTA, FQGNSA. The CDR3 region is CASSPQGGGGETQYF. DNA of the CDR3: TGTGCCAGCAGCCCCCAGGGTGGTGGGGGCGAGACCCAGTACTTC.

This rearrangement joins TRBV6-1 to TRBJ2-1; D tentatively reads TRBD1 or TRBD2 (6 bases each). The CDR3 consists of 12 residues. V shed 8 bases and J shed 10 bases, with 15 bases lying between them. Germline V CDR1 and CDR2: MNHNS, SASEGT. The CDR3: CASGNRAGEQFF. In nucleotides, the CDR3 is TGTGCCAGCGGAAACAGGGCGGGGGAGCAGTTCTTC.

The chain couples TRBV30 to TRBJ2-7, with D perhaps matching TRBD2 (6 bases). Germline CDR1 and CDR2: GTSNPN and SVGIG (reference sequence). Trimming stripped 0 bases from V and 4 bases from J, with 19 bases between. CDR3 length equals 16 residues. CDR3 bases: TGTGCCTGGAGTGTTCAGACTAGTGGGTTTTGGTACGAGCAGTACTTC. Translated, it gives CAWSVQTSGFWYEQYF.